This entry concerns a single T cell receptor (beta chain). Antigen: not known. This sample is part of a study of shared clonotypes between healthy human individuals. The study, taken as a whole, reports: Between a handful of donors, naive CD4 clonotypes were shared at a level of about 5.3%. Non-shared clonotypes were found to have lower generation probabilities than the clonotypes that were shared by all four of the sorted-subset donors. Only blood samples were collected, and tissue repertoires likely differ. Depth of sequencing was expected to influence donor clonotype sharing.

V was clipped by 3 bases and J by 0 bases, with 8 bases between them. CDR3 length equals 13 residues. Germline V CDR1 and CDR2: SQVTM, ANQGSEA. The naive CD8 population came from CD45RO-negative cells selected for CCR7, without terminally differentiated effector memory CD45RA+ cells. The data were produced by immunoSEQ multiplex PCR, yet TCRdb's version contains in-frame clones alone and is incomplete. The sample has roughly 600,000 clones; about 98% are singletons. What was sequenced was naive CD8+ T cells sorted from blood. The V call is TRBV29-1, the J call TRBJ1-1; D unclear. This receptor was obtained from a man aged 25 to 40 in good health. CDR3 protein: CSVEDEMNTEAFF. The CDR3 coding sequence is TGCAGCGTTGAGGATGAAATGAACACTGAAGCTTTCTTT. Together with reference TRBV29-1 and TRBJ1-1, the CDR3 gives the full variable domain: SAVISQKPSRDICQRGTSLTIQCQVDSQVTMMFWYRQQPGQSLTLIATANQGSEATYESGFVIDKFPISRPNLTFSTLTVSNMSPEDSSIYLCSVEDEMNTEAFFGQGTRLTVV.